This T cell receptor beta chain was captured in a study of T cell changes during pregnancy in multiple sclerosis. The protocol was immunoSEQ multiplex PCR, while the TCRdb copy is restricted to in-frame clones and leaves out a portion. The profile shows around 75,000 clones, 89% of them singletons. V dropped 1 base and J dropped 6 bases, with 27 bases sitting between them. Germline lookup yields CDR1 MDHEN and CDR2 SYDVKM. The CDR3 totals 19 residues. The chain combines TRBV28 with TRBJ1-1, with TRBD1 as a possible D gene (5 bases). The specimen was peripheral blood, collected in the first trimester of pregnancy. The sequence was collected from a female donor in good health, enrolled as a control in a pregnancy study. CDR3: CASSLYFSRDTSSVAEAFF. CDR3 bases: TGTGCCAGCAGTTTATACTTCAGCAGGGATACCTCCTCGGTCGCTGAAGCTTTCTTT.